Given below is one T cell receptor (beta chain) in context. As yet, its antigen is unknown. Only in-frame clones appear in the TCRdb table, and some are missing; sequencing was by immunoSEQ multiplex PCR. The sample includes some 200,000 clones, around 93% of them seen just once. With 0 bases removed from V and 0 bases from J, the gap between germline ends came to 12 bases. Germline V gene sequence: CDR1 MNHEY, CDR2 SMNVEV (reference sequence). The CDR3 runs to 17 residues. This record comes from a study of shared clonotypes between healthy human individuals. The study, taken as a whole, reports: Shared clonotypes: about 4.6% naive CD4, approximately 3.4% naive CD8, 2.3% memory CD4, under 0.5% memory CD8.

The sample comprised naive CD4+ T cells sorted from blood. The subset is: CD45RA+ positively selected. The genes are TRBV27 and TRBJ1-5, with D possibly matching TRBD1 (5 bases). The TCR comes from a woman in her twenties or thirties in good health. This chain's CDR3 is CASSLSELQGSNQPQHF. CDR3 nucleotides: TGTGCCAGCAGTTTATCTGAGCTCCAGGGTAGCAATCAGCCCCAGCATTTT.